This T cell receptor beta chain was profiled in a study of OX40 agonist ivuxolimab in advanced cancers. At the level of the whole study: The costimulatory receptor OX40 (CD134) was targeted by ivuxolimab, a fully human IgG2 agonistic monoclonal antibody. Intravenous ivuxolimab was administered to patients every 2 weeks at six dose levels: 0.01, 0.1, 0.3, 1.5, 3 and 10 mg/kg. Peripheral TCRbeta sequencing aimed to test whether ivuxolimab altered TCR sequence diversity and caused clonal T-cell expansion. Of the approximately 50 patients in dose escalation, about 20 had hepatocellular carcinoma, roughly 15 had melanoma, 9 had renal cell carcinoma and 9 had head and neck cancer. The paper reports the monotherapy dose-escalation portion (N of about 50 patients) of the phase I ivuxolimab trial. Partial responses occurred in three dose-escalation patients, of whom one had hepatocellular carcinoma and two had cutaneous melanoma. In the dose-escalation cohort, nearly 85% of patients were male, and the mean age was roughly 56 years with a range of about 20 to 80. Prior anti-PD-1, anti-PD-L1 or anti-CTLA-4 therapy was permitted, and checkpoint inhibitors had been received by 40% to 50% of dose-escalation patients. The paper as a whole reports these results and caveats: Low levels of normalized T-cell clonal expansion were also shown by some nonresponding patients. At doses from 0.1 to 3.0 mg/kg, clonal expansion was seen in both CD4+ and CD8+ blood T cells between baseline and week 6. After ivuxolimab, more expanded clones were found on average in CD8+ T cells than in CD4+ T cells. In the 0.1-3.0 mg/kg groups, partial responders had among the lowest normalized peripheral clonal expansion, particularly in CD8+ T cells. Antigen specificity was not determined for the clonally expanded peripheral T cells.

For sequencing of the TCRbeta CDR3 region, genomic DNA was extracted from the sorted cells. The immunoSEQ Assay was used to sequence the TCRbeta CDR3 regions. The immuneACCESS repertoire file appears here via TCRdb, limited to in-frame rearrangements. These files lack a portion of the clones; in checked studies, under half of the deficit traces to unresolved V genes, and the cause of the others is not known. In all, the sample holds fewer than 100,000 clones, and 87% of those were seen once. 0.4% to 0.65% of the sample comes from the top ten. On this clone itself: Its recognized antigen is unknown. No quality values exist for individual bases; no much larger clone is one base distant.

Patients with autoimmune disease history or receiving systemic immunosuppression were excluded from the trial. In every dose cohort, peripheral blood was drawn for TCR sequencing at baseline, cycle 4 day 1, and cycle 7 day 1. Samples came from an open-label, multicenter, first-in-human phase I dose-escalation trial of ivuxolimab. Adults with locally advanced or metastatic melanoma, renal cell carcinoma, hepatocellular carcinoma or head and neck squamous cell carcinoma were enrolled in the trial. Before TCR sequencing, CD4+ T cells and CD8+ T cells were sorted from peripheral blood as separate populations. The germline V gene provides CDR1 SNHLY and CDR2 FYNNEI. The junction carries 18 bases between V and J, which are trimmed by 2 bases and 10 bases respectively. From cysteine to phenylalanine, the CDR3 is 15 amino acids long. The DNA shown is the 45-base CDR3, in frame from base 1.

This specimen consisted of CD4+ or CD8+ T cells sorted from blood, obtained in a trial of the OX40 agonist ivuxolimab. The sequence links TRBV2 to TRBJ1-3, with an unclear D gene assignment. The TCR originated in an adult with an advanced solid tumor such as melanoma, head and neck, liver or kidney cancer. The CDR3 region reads CASSEKLAARGTIYF. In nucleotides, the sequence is TGTGCCAGCAGTGAAAAACTGGCCGCGCGAGGGACCATATATTTT.